This T cell receptor (beta chain) was retrieved from a study of HIV-infected patients and healthy controls. The study's findings and limits: Healthy controls shared more CDR3 sequences between individuals than HIV-infected patients did.

The repertoire came from unfractionated whole blood and reflected all unsorted peripheral T cells. This CDR3 is built from 15 residues. Between the trimmed V and J ends, which lost 5 bases and 0 bases, there was a span of 13 bases. CDR1 and CDR2 (germline): MNHEY, SVGAGI. As for this clonotype: Its specificity is not known.

Alpha and beta constant-region primers primed reverse transcription of 400 to 650 ng RNA. Using multiplexing indices, alpha and beta chain libraries were generated apart by chain-specific third strand synthesis. A 12-nucleotide barcode per molecule came from two concatenated random hexamers added pre-amplification. TCRdb re-derived calls from the 5' RACE reads in MiXCR, one entry per CDR3 protein. Among some 4,600 distinct CDR3 sequences listed, roughly 7.3% were seen once. J is TRBJ1-1 and V is TRBV6-5, with D possibly matching TRBD1 (5 bases). This TCR was recovered from an adult with HIV infection. The sample here was blood, taken before antiretroviral therapy. CDR3 amino acids: CASSLRTNMNTEAFF. In nucleotides, the CDR3 is TGTGCCAGCAGTCTTCGGACAAACATGAACACTGAAGCTTTCTTT.